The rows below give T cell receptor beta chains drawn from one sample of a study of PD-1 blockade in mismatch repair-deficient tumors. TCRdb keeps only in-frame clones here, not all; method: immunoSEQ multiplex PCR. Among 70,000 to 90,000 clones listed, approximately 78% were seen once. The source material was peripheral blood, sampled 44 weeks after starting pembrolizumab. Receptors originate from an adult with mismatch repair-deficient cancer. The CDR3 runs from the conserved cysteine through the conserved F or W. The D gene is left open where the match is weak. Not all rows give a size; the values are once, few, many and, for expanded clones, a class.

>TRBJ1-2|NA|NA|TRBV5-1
TGCGCCAGCAGCCTAAACCGTCTGGGGACTAACTATGGCTACACCTTC
CASSLNRLGTNYGYTF
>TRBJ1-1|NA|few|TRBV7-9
TGTGCCAGCAGCTTAGGGACATTGTCTGAAGCTTTCTTT
CASSLGTLSEAFF
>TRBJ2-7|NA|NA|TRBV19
TGTGCCAGTAGTATCAAGGGTGGGTACGAGCAGTACTTC
CASSIKGGYEQYF
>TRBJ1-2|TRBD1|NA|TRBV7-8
TGTGCCAGCAGCCGGGACAGGGAGTACGACTATGGCTACACCTTC
CASSRDREYDYGYTF
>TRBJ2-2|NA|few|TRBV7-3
TGTGCCAGCAGCTTAAGGGAGTCGAACACCGGGGAGCTGTTTTTT
CASSLRESNTGELFF
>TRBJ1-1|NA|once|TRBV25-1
TGTGCCAGCACCTCGGGTCCCGGGGCAAGGTGGGCGGGATCTGAAGCTTTCTTT
CASTSGPGARWAGSEAFF
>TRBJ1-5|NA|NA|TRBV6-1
TGTGCCAGCAGTGAAGCCCAAGCGACCCAGCATTTT
CASSEAQATQHF
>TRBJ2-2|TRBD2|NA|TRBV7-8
TGTGCCAGCAGCCCACCGGGTGCGGGAGGGGCCGGGGAGCTGTTTTTT
CASSPPGAGGAGELFF
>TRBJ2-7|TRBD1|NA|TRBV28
TGTGCCAGCAGTTTTTCTGGGACAGACTACGAGCAGTACTTC
CASSFSGTDYEQYF
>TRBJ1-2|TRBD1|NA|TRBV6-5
TGTGCCAGCAACCCCGGACAGGGACCCTTCTATGGCTACACCTTC
CASNPGQGPFYGYTF
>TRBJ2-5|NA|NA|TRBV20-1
TGCAGTGAAGGGGGAGAGACCCAGTACTTC
CSEGGETQYF
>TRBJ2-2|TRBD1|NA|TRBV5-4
TGTGCCAGCAGCTTGGACCAGGGGGCTGCGAACACCGGGGAGCTGTTTTTT
CASSLDQGAANTGELFF
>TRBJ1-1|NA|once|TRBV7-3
TGTGCCAGCAGCTCCGGGACCCTGGGCACTGAAGCTTTCTTT
CASSSGTLGTEAFF
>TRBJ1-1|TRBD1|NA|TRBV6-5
TGTGCCAGCAGTTACTCTCCGACAGGGGTCGGGACTGAAGCTTTCTTT
CASSYSPTGVGTEAFF
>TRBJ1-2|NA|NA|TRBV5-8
TGTGCCAGCAGCTTTCTAAATAACTATGGCTACACCTTC
CASSFLNNYGYTF
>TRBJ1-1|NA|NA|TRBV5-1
TGCGCCAGCAGCTTGAACGACAGGTCTGAAGCTTTCTTT
CASSLNDRSEAFF
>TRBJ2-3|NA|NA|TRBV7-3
TGTGCCAGCAGCTCCTCCGGGACTTGGACAGATACGCAGTATTTT
CASSSSGTWTDTQYF
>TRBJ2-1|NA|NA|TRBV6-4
TGTGCCAGCTCAGGGACATCAGGGTTACATGAGCAGTTCTTC
CASSGTSGLHEQFF
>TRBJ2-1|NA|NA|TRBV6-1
TGTGCCAGCAGTGAGGCGAGCAGCTCCTACAATGAGCAGTTCTTC
CASSEASSSYNEQFF
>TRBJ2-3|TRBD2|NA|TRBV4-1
TGCGCCAGCAGCCAAGATTACGGACTAGCGGGAGGGGCAGATACGCAGTATTTT
CASSQDYGLAGGADTQYF
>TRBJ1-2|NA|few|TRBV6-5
TGTGCCAGCAGGAGGACAGTCGAGAACTATGGCTACACCTTC
CASRRTVENYGYTF
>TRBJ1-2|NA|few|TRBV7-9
TGTGCCAGCAGCTTAAGGGCAGGAATCCATGGCTACACCTTC
CASSLRAGIHGYTF
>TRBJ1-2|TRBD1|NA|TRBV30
TGTGCCTGGAGTCGGGGACAGGGCAGCCCTAATGGCTACACCTTC
CAWSRGQGSPNGYTF
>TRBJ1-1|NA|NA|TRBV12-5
TGTGCTAGTAAGAGGGAGGTGGCGGGCACTGAAGCTTTCTTT
CASKREVAGTEAFF
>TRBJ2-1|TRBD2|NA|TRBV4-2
TGTGCCAGCAGCCCGGGACTAGCCAACAATGAGCAGTTCTTC
CASSPGLANNEQFF